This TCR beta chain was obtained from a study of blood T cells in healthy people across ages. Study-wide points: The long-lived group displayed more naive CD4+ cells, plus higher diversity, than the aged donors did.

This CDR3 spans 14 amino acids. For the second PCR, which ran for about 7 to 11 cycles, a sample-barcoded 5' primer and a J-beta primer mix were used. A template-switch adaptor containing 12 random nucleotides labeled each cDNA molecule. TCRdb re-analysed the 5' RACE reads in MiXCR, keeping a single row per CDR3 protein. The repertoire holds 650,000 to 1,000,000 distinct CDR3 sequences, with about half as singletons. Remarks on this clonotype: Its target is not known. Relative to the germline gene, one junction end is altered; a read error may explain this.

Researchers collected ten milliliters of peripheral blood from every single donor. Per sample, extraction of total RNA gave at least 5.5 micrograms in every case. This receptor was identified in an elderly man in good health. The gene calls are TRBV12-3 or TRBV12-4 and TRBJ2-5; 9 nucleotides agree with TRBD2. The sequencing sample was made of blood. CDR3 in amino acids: CASSVAGVGETQYF. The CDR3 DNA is TGTGCCAGCAGTGTAGCGGGAGTGGGGGAGACCCAGTACTTC.